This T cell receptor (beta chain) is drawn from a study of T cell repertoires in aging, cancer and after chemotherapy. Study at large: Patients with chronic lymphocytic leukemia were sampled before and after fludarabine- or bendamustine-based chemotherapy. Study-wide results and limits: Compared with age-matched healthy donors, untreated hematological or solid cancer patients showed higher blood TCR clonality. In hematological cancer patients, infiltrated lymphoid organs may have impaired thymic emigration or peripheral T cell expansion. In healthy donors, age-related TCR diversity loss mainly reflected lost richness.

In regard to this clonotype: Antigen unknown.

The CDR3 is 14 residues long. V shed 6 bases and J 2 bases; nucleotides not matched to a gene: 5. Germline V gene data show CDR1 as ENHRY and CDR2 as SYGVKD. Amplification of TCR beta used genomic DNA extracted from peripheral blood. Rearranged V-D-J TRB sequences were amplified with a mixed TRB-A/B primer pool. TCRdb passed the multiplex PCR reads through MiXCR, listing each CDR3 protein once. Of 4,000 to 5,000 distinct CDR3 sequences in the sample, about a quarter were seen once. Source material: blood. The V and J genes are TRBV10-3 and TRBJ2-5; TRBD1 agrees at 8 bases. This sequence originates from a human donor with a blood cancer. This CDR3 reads CAISPGQEQETQYF. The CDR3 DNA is TGTGCCATCAGCCCGGGACAGGAACAAGAGACCCAGTACTTC.